Listed below are T cell receptor beta chains from one sample, sequenced in a study of Graves' ophthalmopathy and Graves' hyperthyroidism. TCRdb itself ran the multiplex PCR reads through MiXCR, one entry per CDR3 protein. The sample lists about 740,000 distinct CDR3 sequences; 40% were seen once. Material: peripheral blood. The receptors shown here come from an adult man with Graves' ophthalmopathy. CDR3s include the opening cysteine and the closing phenylalanine or tryptophan. The D gene is left open where the match is weak. Clone size is not always given. Where it is, it says once, few, many or a class for expanded clones.

TRBJ2-5,-,TRBV29-1,TRBD2,CSVVLAGGQWETQYF,TGCAGCGTTGTTCTAGCGGGAGGGCAGTGGGAGACCCAGTACTTC
TRBJ2-3,-,TRBV24-1,TRBD2,CATSDPSGSGTDTQYF,TGTGCCACCAGTGATCCAAGCGGGAGTGGCACAGATACGCAGTATTTT
TRBJ1-6,few,TRBV5-1,-,CASSLGSSKGSARSPLHF,TGCGCCAGCAGCTTGGGTTCATCGAAGGGTTCCGCGCGGTCACCCCTCCACTTT
TRBJ2-5,-,TRBV2,-,CASTDTGRQETQYF,TGTGCCAGCACGGATACAGGGCGCCAAGAGACCCAGTACTTC
TRBJ2-7,many,TRBV11-2,-,CASSWAAVQSYEQYF,TGTGCCAGCAGTTGGGCCGCAGTTCAGTCCTACGAGCAGTACTTC
TRBJ2-5,many,TRBV7-2,-,CASRRGVQETQYF,TGTGCCTCCAGGAGGGGAGTACAAGAGACCCAGTACTTC
TRBJ1-3,-,TRBV25-1,-,CASRYSDSSGNTIYF,TGTGCCAGCAGGTACTCGGACAGCTCTGGAAACACCATATATTTT
TRBJ1-5,many,TRBV12-3/TRBV12-4,-,CASRARGSANQPQHF,TGTGCCAGCAGGGCCCGCGGCAGTGCGAATCAGCCCCAGCATTTT
TRBJ2-7,few,TRBV20-1,-,CSAGSKGGPYEQYF,TGCAGTGCTGGGAGTAAGGGGGGCCCCTACGAGCAGTACTTC
TRBJ1-6,many,TRBV2,-,CASDSPLHF,TGTGCCTCTGATTCACCCCTCCACTTT
TRBJ2-7,-,TRBV2,-,CASSYPLRYEQYF,TGTGCCAGCAGTTACCCACTACGCTACGAGCAGTACTTC
TRBJ2-7,many,TRBV2,-,CASSEGLSYEQYF,TGTGCCAGCAGCGAAGGACTTAGCTACGAGCAGTACTTC
TRBJ1-2,few,TRBV6-6,-,CATRGEIYGYTF,TGTGCCACAAGGGGGGAGATCTATGGCTACACCTTC
TRBJ2-5,few,TRBV4-2,TRBD1,CASSQEDREHKTQYF,TGTGCCAGCAGCCAAGAGGACAGGGAACATAAGACCCAGTACTTC
TRBJ1-4,-,TRBV5-6,TRBD1,CASSTPQGDSEKLFF,TGTGCCAGCAGCACCCCACAGGGGGACAGTGAAAAACTGTTTTTT
TRBJ1-5,many,TRBV10-2,TRBD1,CASSRRQGNQPQHF,TGCGCCAGCAGTAGAAGACAGGGAAATCAGCCCCAGCATTTT
TRBJ2-1,-,TRBV25-1,TRBD2,CASTPPGLAYEQFF,TGTGCCAGCACACCCCCGGGACTAGCATACGAGCAGTTCTTC
TRBJ2-7,-,TRBV20-1,-,CSAPSAQNPSYEQYF,TGCAGTGCCCCCTCGGCCCAAAACCCCTCCTACGAGCAGTACTTC
TRBJ1-2,-,TRBV9,TRBD1,CASSVAPLGQGINYGYTF,TGTGCCAGCAGCGTAGCTCCTTTAGGACAGGGAATTAACTATGGCTACACCTTC
TRBJ1-2,many,TRBV24-1,TRBD1,CATSDRDRGHDYGYTF,TGTGCCACCAGTGACCGAGACAGGGGGCACGACTATGGCTACACCTTC
TRBJ1-2,-,TRBV9,TRBD1,CASSVAVGGSYGYTF,TGTGCCAGCAGCGTAGCTGTAGGGGGCTCATATGGCTACACCTTC
TRBJ1-5,-,TRBV25-1,TRBD1,CAVRTPKTGTYSNQPQHF,TGTGCCGTACGGACCCCGAAGACAGGGACTTATAGCAATCAGCCCCAGCATTTT
TRBJ2-7,-,TRBV2,TRBD1,CASSEGTGTYEQYF,TGTGCCAGCAGTGAAGGGACAGGGACCTACGAGCAGTACTTC
TRBJ1-1,-,TRBV20-1,-,CSARSAGVNTEAFF,TGCAGTGCTAGATCGGCCGGAGTGAACACTGAAGCTTTCTTT
TRBJ2-7,-,TRBV25-1,TRBD1,CASSHYRQGTGYEQYF,TGTGCCAGCAGCCACTACCGACAGGGGACGGGCTACGAGCAGTACTTC
TRBJ2-5,once,TRBV10-3,TRBD2,CAISDGTSGTETQYF,TGTGCCATCAGTGACGGGACTAGCGGGACGGAGACCCAGTACTTC
TRBJ1-6,-,TRBV19,-,CASRVSGRRNSPLHF,TGTGCCAGTAGAGTGAGTGGACGGAGGAATTCACCCCTCCACTTT
TRBJ2-7,many,TRBV20-1,TRBD1,CSAFGQGAYEQYF,TGCAGTGCCTTCGGACAGGGGGCTTACGAGCAGTACTTC
TRBJ1-4,many,TRBV9,-,CASSVEEGGNEKLFF,TGTGCCAGCAGCGTAGAGGAGGGAGGGAATGAAAAACTGTTTTTT
TRBJ2-5,once,TRBV7-9,-,CASGQLVWGQETQYF,TGCGCCAGCGGCCAGCTCGTCTGGGGACAAGAGACCCAGTACTTC
TRBJ1-3,many,TRBV10-3,-,CATYRSGNTIYF,TGTGCCACGTACAGGTCTGGAAACACCATATATTTT
TRBJ2-6,-,TRBV7-9,-,CASSLGPPRYSGANVLTF,TGTGCCAGCAGCTTGGGACCCCCGAGGTACTCTGGGGCCAACGTCCTGACTTTC
TRBJ2-1,-,TRBV7-3,-,CASSPGGAVGNEQFF,TGTGCCAGCAGCCCAGGAGGGGCCGTTGGGAATGAGCAGTTCTTC
TRBJ1-1,-,TRBV29-1,-,CSVEATGVLTEAFF,TGCAGCGTTGAAGCAACCGGGGTCCTCACTGAAGCTTTCTTT
TRBJ2-5,-,TRBV6-5,-,CASSYSTEHGPGTQYF,TGTGCCAGCAGTTACTCGACAGAGCACGGTCCTGGGACCCAGTACTTC